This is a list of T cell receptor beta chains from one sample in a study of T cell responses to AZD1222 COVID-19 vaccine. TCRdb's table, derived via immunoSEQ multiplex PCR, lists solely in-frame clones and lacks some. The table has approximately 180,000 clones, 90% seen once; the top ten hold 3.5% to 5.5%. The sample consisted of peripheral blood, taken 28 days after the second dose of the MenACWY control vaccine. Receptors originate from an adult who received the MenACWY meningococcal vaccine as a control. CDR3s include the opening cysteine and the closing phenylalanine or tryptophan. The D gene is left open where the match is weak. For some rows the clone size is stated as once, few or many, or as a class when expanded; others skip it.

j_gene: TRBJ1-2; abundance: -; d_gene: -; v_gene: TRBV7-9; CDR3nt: TGTGCCAGCAGTGTTAGGGGACCCCCTCACGACACCTTC; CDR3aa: CASSVRGPPHDTF
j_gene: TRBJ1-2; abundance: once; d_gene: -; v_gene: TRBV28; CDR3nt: TGTGCCAGCAACACACCGGGCAACACACGGGGCTACACCTTC; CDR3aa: CASNTPGNTRGYTF
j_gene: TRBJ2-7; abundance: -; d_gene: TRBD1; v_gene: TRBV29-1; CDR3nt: TGCAGCGTTGGCCCAGACAGGGGCCATTACGAGCAGTACTTC; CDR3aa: CSVGPDRGHYEQYF
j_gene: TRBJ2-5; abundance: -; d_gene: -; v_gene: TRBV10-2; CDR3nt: TGCGCCAGCAGTGAGACGTTTTGGGAGACCCAGTACTTC; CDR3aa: CASSETFWETQYF
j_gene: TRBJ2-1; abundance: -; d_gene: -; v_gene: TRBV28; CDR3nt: TGTGCCAGCTGCCCAGATGAGCAGTTCTTC; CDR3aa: CASCPDEQFF
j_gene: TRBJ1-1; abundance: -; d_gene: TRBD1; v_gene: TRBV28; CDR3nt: TGTGCCAGCAGTAGCACAGGGGGCACGGGGGACACTGAAGCTTTCTTT; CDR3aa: CASSSTGGTGDTEAFF
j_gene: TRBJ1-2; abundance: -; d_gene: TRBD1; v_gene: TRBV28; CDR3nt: TGTGCCAGCAGTTTCGTCCCAGGGGGCAACTATGGCTACACCTTC; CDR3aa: CASSFVPGGNYGYTF
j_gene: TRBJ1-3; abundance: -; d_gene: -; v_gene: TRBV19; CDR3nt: TGTGCCAGTAGTCTACAGGGTCCGTTCGGAAACACCATATATTTT; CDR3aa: CASSLQGPFGNTIYF
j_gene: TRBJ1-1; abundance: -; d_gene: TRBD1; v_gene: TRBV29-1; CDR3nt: TGCAGCGTTGCCCTCGACAGGGCTACTGAAGCTTTCTTT; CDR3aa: CSVALDRATEAFF
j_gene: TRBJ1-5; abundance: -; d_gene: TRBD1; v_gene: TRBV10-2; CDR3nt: TGCGCCAGCACGACAGGGAATAATCAGCCCCAGCATTTT; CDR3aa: CASTTGNNQPQHF